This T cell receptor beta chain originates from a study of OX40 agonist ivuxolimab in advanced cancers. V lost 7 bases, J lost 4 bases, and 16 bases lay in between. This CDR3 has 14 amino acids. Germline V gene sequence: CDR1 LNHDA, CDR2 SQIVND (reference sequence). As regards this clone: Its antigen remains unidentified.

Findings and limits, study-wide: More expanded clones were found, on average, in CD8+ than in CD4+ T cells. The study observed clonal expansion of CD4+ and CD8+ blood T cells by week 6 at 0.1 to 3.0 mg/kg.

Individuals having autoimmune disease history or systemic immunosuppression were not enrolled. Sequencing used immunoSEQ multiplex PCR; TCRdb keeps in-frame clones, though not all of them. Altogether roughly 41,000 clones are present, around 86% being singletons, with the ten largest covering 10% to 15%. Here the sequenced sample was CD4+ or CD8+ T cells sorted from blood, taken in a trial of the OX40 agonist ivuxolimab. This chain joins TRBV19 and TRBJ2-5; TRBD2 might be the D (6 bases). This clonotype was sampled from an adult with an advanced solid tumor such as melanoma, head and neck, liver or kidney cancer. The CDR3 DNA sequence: TGTGCCAGTAAAAAGTGGGGGGATGGAGAGACCCAGTACTTC. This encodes CASKKWGDGETQYF.